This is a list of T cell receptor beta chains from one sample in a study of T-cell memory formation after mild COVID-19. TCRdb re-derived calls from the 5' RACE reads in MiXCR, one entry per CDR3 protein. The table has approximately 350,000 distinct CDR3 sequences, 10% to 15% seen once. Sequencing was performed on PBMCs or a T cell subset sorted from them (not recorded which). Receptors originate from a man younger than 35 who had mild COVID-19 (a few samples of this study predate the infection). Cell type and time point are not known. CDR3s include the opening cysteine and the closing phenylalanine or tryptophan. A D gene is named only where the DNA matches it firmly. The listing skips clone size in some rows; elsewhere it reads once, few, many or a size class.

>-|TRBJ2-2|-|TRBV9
TGTGCCAGCAGCGTACTCGGGCAGGGGGGCTCCGGGGAGCTGTTTTTT
CASSVLGQGGSGELFF
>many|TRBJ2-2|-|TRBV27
TGTGCCAGCAGTTTGAGAGGGATCGGGGAGCTGTTTTTT
CASSLRGIGELFF
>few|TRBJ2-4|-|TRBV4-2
TGTGCCAGCAGCCAAGAGGCTTTAGCCAAAAACATTCAGTACTTC
CASSQEALAKNIQYF
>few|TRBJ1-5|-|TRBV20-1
TGCAGTGCTAGACGGGGGGATACCAATCAGCCCCAGCATTTT
CSARRGDTNQPQHF
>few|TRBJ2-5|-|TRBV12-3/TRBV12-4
TGTGCCAGCAGTGTCATCTCCAACCGGACCGAGCCCGAAGAGACCCAGTACTTC
CASSVISNRTEPEETQYF
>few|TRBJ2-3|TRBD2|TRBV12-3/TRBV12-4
TGTGCCAGCAGTTTAGAGGGCGGGGGAGCCACAGATACGCAGTATTTT
CASSLEGGGATDTQYF
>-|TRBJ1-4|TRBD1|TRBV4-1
TGCGCCAGCAGCCACGCCGACAGGGGCGGTGTTGAAAAACTGTTTTTT
CASSHADRGGVEKLFF
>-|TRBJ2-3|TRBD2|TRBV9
TGTGCCAGCAGCTCCTGGACTAGCGGGGATACGCAGTATTTT
CASSSWTSGDTQYF
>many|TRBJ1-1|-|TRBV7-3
TGTGCCAGCAGCTTACAAGAGAACACTGAAGCTTTCTTT
CASSLQENTEAFF
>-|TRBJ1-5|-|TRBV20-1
TGCAGTGCTAGAGATCCTAGGGGCTCAAGCAATCAGCCCCAGCATTTT
CSARDPRGSSNQPQHF
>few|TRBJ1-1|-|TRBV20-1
TGCAGTGCTAGAGACCCTCGACACGGGGGGAACACTGAAGCTTTCTTT
CSARDPRHGGNTEAFF
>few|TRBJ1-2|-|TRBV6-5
TGTGCCAGCAGTCTCCGACGAGGCCAGGGTGGCTACACCTTC
CASSLRRGQGGYTF
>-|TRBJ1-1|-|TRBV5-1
TGCGCCAGCAGCTTGGGGGGGACACAAAACACTGAAGCTTTCTTT
CASSLGGTQNTEAFF
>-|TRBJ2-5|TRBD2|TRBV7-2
TGTGCCAGCAGCCAAAATAGCGGGAAAGAGACCCAGTACTTC
CASSQNSGKETQYF
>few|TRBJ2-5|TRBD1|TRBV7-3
TGTGCCAGCAGCGCTACAGGGGGCGCAATGGAGACCCAGTACTTC
CASSATGGAMETQYF
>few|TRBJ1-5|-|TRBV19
TGTGCCAGTAGCCTGTCCTACAATCAGCCCCAGCATTTT
CASSLSYNQPQHF
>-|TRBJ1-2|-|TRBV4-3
TGCGCCAGCAGCTTGAGGGGACTTTCTGGTATCTCCGGGGGCTACACCTTC
CASSLRGLSGISGGYTF
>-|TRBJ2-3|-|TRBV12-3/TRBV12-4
TGTGCCAGCAGTTTAGGCAGGGTGTCGGCAGATACGCAGTATTTT
CASSLGRVSADTQYF
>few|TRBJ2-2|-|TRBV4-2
TGTGCCAGCAGCTCCTTGGGACGGGGGCTGGACGGGGAGCTGTTTTTT
CASSSLGRGLDGELFF
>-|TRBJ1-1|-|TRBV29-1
TGCAGCGTCAGCAGGGAGGGCACTGAAGCTTTCTTT
CSVSREGTEAFF
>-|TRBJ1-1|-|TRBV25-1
TGTGCCAGCAGTGATCAGGGCTTTCGGCCTGAAGCTTTCTTT
CASSDQGFRPEAFF
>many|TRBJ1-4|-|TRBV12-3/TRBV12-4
TGTGCCAGCATCTCTGCCCGGGATGAAAAACTGTTTTTT
CASISARDEKLFF
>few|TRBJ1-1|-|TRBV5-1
TGCGCCAGCAGCTTGGCCAATGGGGGGTTGGGCACTGAAGCTTTCTTT
CASSLANGGLGTEAFF
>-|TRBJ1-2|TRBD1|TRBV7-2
TGTGCCAGCAGCTTAGGGTCCGGGACAGGGAGCCATGGCTACACCTTC
CASSLGSGTGSHGYTF
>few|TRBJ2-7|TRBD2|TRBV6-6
TGTGCCAGCAGTTACGCGGGGGGAGTCTACGAGCAGTACTTC
CASSYAGGVYEQYF
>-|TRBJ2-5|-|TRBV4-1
TGCGCCAGCAGCCAAATCCTCCACAGGGACGAGACCCAGTACTTC
CASSQILHRDETQYF
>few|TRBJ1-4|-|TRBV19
TGTGCCAGTACGGCCCGTCGATCGGGTGAAAAACTGTTTTTT
CASTARRSGEKLFF
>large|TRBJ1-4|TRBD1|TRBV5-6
TGTGCCAGCAGCTTGCAAGGACAGGGGCTCTTCGGCACTAATGAAAAACTGTTTTTT
CASSLQGQGLFGTNEKLFF
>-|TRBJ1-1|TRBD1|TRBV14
TGTGCCAGCAGCCAAGTTTTCTCCAGGGGGCCCATGAACACTGAAGCTTTCTTT
CASSQVFSRGPMNTEAFF
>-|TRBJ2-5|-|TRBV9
TGTGCCAGCAGTGGCCTAGGCAGGGAGACCCAGTACTTC
CASSGLGRETQYF
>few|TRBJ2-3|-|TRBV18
TGTGCCAGCTCACCTAATCCCCCCCCAGATACGCAGTATTTT
CASSPNPPPDTQYF
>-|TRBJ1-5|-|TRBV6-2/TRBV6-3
TGTGCCAGCAGCCGTGGGACAATGGGTCAGCCCCAGCATTTT
CASSRGTMGQPQHF